A single sample gave rise to the 20 T cell receptor beta chains below, sequenced in a study of blood T cells in healthy people across ages. Sample-barcoded 5' priming and a J-beta primer mix drove a second PCR of 7 to 11 cycles. Via MiXCR, TCRdb re-called the 5' RACE reads, giving one row per CDR3 protein. The data show some 1,500,000 distinct CDR3 sequences, 35% to 45% seen once. The sample taken for sequencing was blood. These receptors originate from a woman under 30 in good health.

CDR3 loop: CSARGGIVEQFF. Written as DNA, the CDR3 is TGCAGTGCTAGAGGGGGGATAGTTGAGCAGTTCTTC. This sequence joins TRBV20-1 and TRBJ2-1; D possibly matches TRBD1 or TRBD2 (5 bases each). Trimming took off 1 base at V and 9 bases at J, with 10 bases between the two ends. The germline gives CDR1 DFQATT, CDR2 SNEGSKA (reference sequence). The CDR3 is 12 amino acids.

As concerns this clonotype: A much larger clone differs by one base, so this may be a read error. The chain has TRBV7-2 and TRBJ1-4; D is unresolved. This CDR3 is built from 13 residues. Germline V gene sequence: CDR1 SGHTA, CDR2 FQGNSA. The CDR3 nucleotides read TGTGGCAGCAGCTTAGTCTTCGGTGAAAAACTGTTTTTT. This encodes CGSSLVFGEKLFF.

The chain has TRBV15 and TRBJ2-7; D gene uncertain. This CDR3 spans 12 amino acids. Trimming left V 4 bases short and J 5 bases short, with 9 bases between. Germline CDR1 reads LNHNV; CDR2 reads YYDKDF (reference sequence). The CDR3 DNA sequence: TGTGCCACCAGCATAGAGAGGAACGAGCAGTACTTC. This translates into CATSIERNEQYF.

The chain is built from TRBV7-2 and TRBJ1-1; the D is unclear. Germline-derived CDR1 and CDR2 are SGHTA and FQGNSA. The CDR3 consists of 15 residues. Between the trimmed V and J ends, which lost 5 bases and 0 bases, there was a span of 13 bases. CDR3 nucleotide sequence: TGTGCCAGCAGCCCTAGACGGTCCATGAACACTGAAGCTTTCTTT. Protein: CASSPRRSMNTEAFF. The variable domain in full, completed from reference TRBV7-2 and TRBJ1-1, reads GAGVSQSPSNKVTEKGKDVELRCDPISGHTALYWYRQSLGQGLEFLIYFQGNSAPDKSGLPSDRFSAERTGGSVSTLTIQRTQQEDSAVYLCASSPRRSMNTEAFFGQGTRLTVV.

The chain uses TRBV4-3 and TRBJ2-1; 7 nucleotides line up with TRBD2. Germline-derived CDR1 and CDR2 are LGHNA and YSLEER. This CDR3 region has 20 residues. With V trimmed by 0 bases and J by 0 bases, 14 bases remained unmatched. The CDR3 nucleotides are TGCGCCAGCAGCCAAGATTCATGGGGCGCTAGCGGAATCTCCTACAATGAGCAGTTCTTC. Protein sequence: CASSQDSWGASGISYNEQFF.

Details on this clonotype: A much larger clone sits a single nucleotide away, making a read error possible. Without the conserved terminal phenylalanine or tryptophan, this CDR3 likely stems from a read error. The rearrangement uses TRBV7-2 and TRBJ2-7; 11 bases are shared with TRBD2. The trim removed 1 base at V and 4 bases at J, leaving 6 bases unmatched. CDR1 and CDR2 (germline): SGHTA, FQGNSA. The CDR3 covers 16 residues. The CDR3 reads CASSLVPTSGTYEQYS. The CDR3 bases are TGTGCCAGCAGCTTAGTTCCGACTAGCGGGACTTACGAGCAGTACTCC.

This clonotype was counted between two and nine times. The V and J genes are TRBV11-2 and TRBJ2-5; D possibly corresponds to TRBD1 (5 bases). The CDR3 is 15 residues long. Trimming took off 1 base at V and 1 base at J, with 10 bases between the two ends. CDR1 SGHAT and CDR2 FQNNGV come from the germline V gene. The CDR3 here is CASSLGAGIQETQYF. As DNA, the CDR3 is TGTGCCAGCAGCTTAGGGGCAGGGATCCAAGAGACCCAGTACTTC. Looking up the rest from reference TRBV11-2 and TRBJ2-5 gives the full variable domain: EAGVAQSPRYKIIEKRQSVAFWCNPISGHATLYWYQQILGQGPKLLIQFQNNGVVDDSQLPKDRFSAERLKGVDSTLKIQPAKLEDSAVYLCASSLGAGIQETQYFGPGTRLLVL.

The chain uses TRBV7-3 and TRBJ2-3; either TRBD1 or TRBD2 may fit D (5 bases each). The V and J ends lost 0 bases and 6 bases respectively, with 13 bases between them. CDR3 size: 15 residues. Germline V gene data show CDR1 as SGHTA and CDR2 as FQGTGA. DNA for the CDR3: TGTGCCAGCAGCTTAACCGGGCAAGGGGAGGATACGCAGTATTTT. It specifies CASSLTGQGEDTQYF.

The chain uses TRBV29-1 and TRBJ1-1; D may be TRBD1 (5 bases). Trimming took off 4 bases at V and 1 base at J, with 13 bases between the two ends. CDR1 is SQVTM, CDR2 ANQGSEA, per germline. The CDR3 covers 14 residues. CDR3 region: CSVVHRQSNTEAFF. DNA of the CDR3: TGCAGCGTTGTGCATCGACAGTCGAACACTGAAGCTTTCTTT.

This chain joins TRBV2 and TRBJ2-4; tentative D call: TRBD2 (5 bases). The DNA end is more similar to TRBJ2-7, so the J call may be wrong. This CDR3 has 13 residues. In germline, CDR1 is SNHLY, CDR2 FYNNEI. Here the CDR3 DNA reads TGTGCCAGCCTTGAAGGACTCCGGGGCGAGCAGTACTTC. Protein: CASLEGLRGEQYF.

This clonotype has just a few counts. The chain joins TRBV6-1 to TRBJ1-6; 7 nucleotides match TRBD1. This CDR3 region has 14 residues. The V gene end was trimmed by 3 bases and the J gene end by 7 bases; junction bases not matched to a gene: 3. Germline CDR1 is MNHNS and CDR2 is SASEGT. The chain's CDR3 is CASSEAQGNSPLHF. Here the CDR3 DNA reads TGTGCCAGCAGTGAGGCACAGGGGAATTCACCCCTCCACTTT.

This clonotype has only one observation. The chain combines TRBV7-9 with TRBJ2-1; a possible D gene is TRBD2 (6 bases). The CDR3 length is 14 residues. Looked up from germline, CDR1 is SEHNR and CDR2 is FQNEAQ (reference sequence). V lost 7 bases to trimming and J lost 5 bases, with 15 bases between them. The CDR3 here is CASNPGLLNNEQFF. In DNA form, the CDR3 reads TGTGCCAGCAACCCGGGACTCCTCAACAATGAGCAGTTCTTC.

This clonotype occurred a few times. The chain recombines TRBV20-1 with TRBJ2-4; D is undetermined. The length of the CDR3 is 13 residues. The V and J ends lost 3 bases and 0 bases respectively, with 6 bases between them. Germline V CDR1 and CDR2: DFQATT, SNEGSKA (reference sequence). The CDR3 sequence: CSARRLAKNIQYF. The CDR3 DNA sequence: TGCAGTGCTAGGAGGCTAGCCAAAAACATTCAGTACTTC.

Only a few counts were recorded for this clonotype. The J gene is TRBJ2-7, the V gene TRBV28; D ambiguous. CDR3 length: 13 residues. V was pared by 5 bases and J by 0 bases, with 8 bases between. The V gene's germline CDR1 is MDHEN and CDR2 SYDVKM. Here the CDR3 reads CASSGRNSYEQYF. The CDR3 DNA reads as TGTGCCAGCAGTGGGCGAAACTCCTACGAGCAGTACTTC.

This clonotype was seen many times. The V and J genes are TRBV29-1 and TRBJ2-5; tentative D call: TRBD2 (6 bases). The CDR3 runs to 13 residues. Germline V CDR1 and CDR2: SQVTM, ANQGSEA. The V end was cut by 4 bases, the J end by 3 bases, with 12 bases between. The DNA for the CDR3 is TGCAGCGTTGCGGGACTGAATAAAGAGACCCAGTACTTC. Encoded protein: CSVAGLNKETQYF.

The rearrangement links TRBV20-1 to TRBJ2-7, with TRBD2 identical over 11 bases. V dropped 0 bases and J dropped 5; count of bases not matched to a gene: 6. Germline V lookup: CDR1 DFQATT, CDR2 SNEGSKA (reference sequence). There are 15 residues in the CDR3. In nucleotides, the CDR3 is TGCAGTGCTAGAGATACAGAACTAGCGGGAGACGAGCAGTACTTC. Protein sequence: CSARDTELAGDEQYF.

In DNA, the CDR3 is TGTGCCAGCACATCTGACGGAGCATACTACGAGCAGTACTTC. Its protein is CASTSDGAYYEQYF. The rearrangement joins TRBV28 to TRBJ2-7; no reliable D call. The germline CDR1 and CDR2 sequences are MDHEN and SYDVKM. The V and J ends lost 7 bases and 3 bases respectively, with 16 bases between them. The CDR3 is 14 amino acids.

This clonotype was counted a few times. The rearrangement uses TRBV7-2 and TRBJ1-6, with TRBD1 matching over 7 bases. The trim removed 6 bases at V and 7 bases at J, leaving 9 bases unmatched. The CDR3 is made up of 15 amino acids. Germline V gives CDR1 SGHTA, CDR2 FQGNSA. CDR3 nucleotides: TGTGCCAGCAGTACCGACAGGGTGGAGAATTCACCCCTCCACTTT. Translation: CASSTDRVENSPLHF.

This clonotype has more than one count but fewer than ten. The chain couples TRBV7-9 to TRBJ2-1; no reliable D call. CDR3 length: 14 residues. Per germline, CDR1 SEHNR and CDR2 FQNEAQ (reference sequence). Trimming removed 5 bases at V and 5 bases at J, with 13 bases between. CDR3 amino acids: CASSPYGTHNEQFF. In nucleotides, the CDR3 is TGTGCCAGCAGCCCCTACGGAACCCACAATGAGCAGTTCTTC.

J is TRBJ1-1 and V is TRBV12-3 or TRBV12-4, with 7 nucleotides matching TRBD1. V shed 5 bases and J 2 bases; nucleotides not matched to a gene: 8. The CDR3 totals 15 residues. The CDR3 DNA reads as TGTGCCAGCAGTCCAACGACAGGGAGAAACACTGAAGCTTTCTTT. Amino acids: CASSPTTGRNTEAFF.